The following is a TCR beta chain sequence with its context. This CDR3 region has 11 residues. Trimming removed 8 bases at V and 4 bases at J, with 8 bases between. Germline V gives CDR1 MDHEN, CDR2 SYDVKM. Clones were read by immunoSEQ multiplex PCR, and TCRdb kept only the in-frame ones, dropping some. The repertoire includes fewer than 350,000 clones, around 91% of them detected once, and about 1.8% sits in the top ten. The data were obtained in a study of blood T cell repertoires in COVID-19. The source is a woman between 18 and 30 years old with acute COVID-19. Sequencing was carried out using PBMCs or T cells enriched from blood (not recorded which). This chain links TRBV28 with TRBJ1-1; D not resolved. CDR3 sequence reads: CASEGATEAFF. The CDR3 DNA follows: TGTGCCAGCGAAGGAGCCACTGAAGCTTTCTTT.